Shown below are 26 T cell receptor gamma chains from a single sample sequenced in a study of Vδ1+ human thymocytes. Study outcomes and limitations: Highly polyclonal TRG and TRD repertoires with Gaussian CDR3 length distributions appeared in thymus.

These TCRs are of unknown antigen specificity. Extracted RNA was reverse transcribed into cDNA. The CDR3 regions were amplified by multiplex PCR from V-gene primers to a constant-region primer. TCRdb fed the multiplex PCR reads into CATT to redo clone calling. The sample has approximately 11,000 gamma-chain clones; around 40% are singletons. The sample was Vdelta1+ gamma-delta thymocytes from the thymus. The sample's subset: FACS-sorted CD3+ TCRalphabeta- TCRVdelta1+ TCRVdelta2- thymocytes. These receptors were collected from a boy younger than two who had congenital heart surgery.

This clone has more than one count but fewer than ten. The rearrangement uses TRGV9 and TRGJ1 or TRGJ2. The CDR3 length is 15 residues. J was trimmed by 6 bases and V by 0 bases; bases with no gene match: 11. The germline V gene has CDR1 GITISATS and CDR2 ISYDGTV (reference sequence). As DNA, the CDR3 is TGTGCCTTGTGGGAGGTGCTCGAGTTCCCTTATAAGAAACTCTTT. Residues: CALWEVLEFPYKKLF.

This chain links TRGV9 with TRGJ1 or TRGJ2. V dropped 0 bases and J dropped 6; count of bases not matched to a gene: 5. Germline V lookup: CDR1 GITISATS, CDR2 ISYDGTV (reference sequence). The CDR3 is made up of 13 amino acids. CDR3 sequence: CALWEVEAYKKLF. The CDR3 DNA reads as TGTGCCTTGTGGGAGGTGGAGGCTTATAAGAAACTCTTT.

The chain couples TRGV5 to TRGJP2. Assignment of the J gene here rests on matching the DNA to germline, because TCRdb gives none. The trim removed 0 bases at V and 0 bases at J, leaving 1 base unmatched. This CDR3 region has 15 residues. The germline CDR1 and CDR2 sequences are VINAFY and YDVSNSKD. The CDR3 loop reads CATWDRDSSDWIKTF. The CDR3 DNA is TGTGCCACCTGGGACAGGGATAGTAGTGATTGGATCAAGACGTTT.

This chain joins TRGV4 and TRGJ1 or TRGJ2. The J gene is absent in TCRdb and was assigned here via DNA matching to germline. V lost 1 base and J lost 5; bases outside the gene matches: 11. The germline gives CDR1 EGSTGY, CDR2 YDSYTSSV. CDR3 length: 15 amino acids. CDR3 residues: CATWDGCGSDYKKLF. For the CDR3, the DNA is TGTGCCACCTGGGATGGTTGCGGTTCGGATTATAAGAAACTCTTT.

The chain has TRGV2 and TRGJ1 or TRGJ2. The J gene is not listed in TCRdb, so it was assigned here from a DNA match to germline. V was pared by 5 bases and J by 2 bases, with 18 bases of the junction left unmatched. Germline loops: CDR1 EGSNGY, CDR2 YDSYNSKV. The CDR3 is made up of 17 amino acids. The CDR3 DNA reads as TGTGCCACCTGGGTCACAACCGCCCGGGGGGATTATTATAAGAAACTCTTT. This translates into CATWVTTARGDYYKKLF.

This clone was observed a few times. The genes are TRGV4 and TRGJ1 or TRGJ2. V trimming: 3 bases; J trimming: 4 bases; junction bases outside the gene matches: 9. This CDR3 comprises 14 residues. CDR1 is EGSTGY, CDR2 YDSYTSSV, per germline. The CDR3 here is CATWDSVYYYKKLF. The DNA of the CDR3 is TGTGCCACCTGGGATTCGGTCTACTATTATAAGAAACTCTTT.

This chain links TRGV3 with TRGJ1 or TRGJ2. The J gene was not available in TCRdb and was assigned here by matching the DNA to germline segments. Germline CDR1 VTNTFY, CDR2 YDVSTARD (reference sequence). The J segment lost 5 bases and the V segment lost 0 bases, leaving 7 bases of the junction unmatched. This CDR3 region has 14 residues. The CDR3 sequence: CATWDRPGNYKKLF. For the CDR3, the DNA is TGTGCCACCTGGGACAGGCCAGGGAATTATAAGAAACTCTTT.

The gene calls are TRGV4 and TRGJ1 or TRGJ2. Assignment of the J gene here rests on matching the DNA to germline, because TCRdb gives none. The V gene's germline CDR1 is EGSTGY and CDR2 YDSYTSSV. With 3 bases clipped from V and 4 bases from J, the junction kept 6 bases outside the gene matches. The CDR3 is made up of 13 amino acids. In DNA form, the CDR3 reads TGTGCCACCTGGGATCAACTATATTATAAGAAACTCTTT. It yields the protein CATWDQLYYKKLF.

Worth noting for this clone: At one end, the junction sequence differs from germline, possibly due to a read error. The rearrangement uses TRGV3 and TRGJ1 or TRGJ2. The CDR3 is 11 amino acids. Per the germline V gene, CDR1 is VTNTFY and CDR2 is YDVSTARD (reference sequence). CDR3 DNA: TGTGCCACCTGGGACGGGTTTTCGGTGGTCTTT. Amino acid sequence: CATWDGFSVVF.

This sequence joins TRGV3 and TRGJ1 or TRGJ2. No J gene was available from TCRdb, and it was assigned here by a germline match of the DNA. V lost 0 bases to trimming and J lost 3 bases; unmatched junction nucleotides: 5. Germline CDR1 reads VTNTFY; CDR2 reads YDVSTARD (reference sequence). The CDR3 has 14 residues. The CDR3: CATWDRDFYYKKLF. The CDR3 bases are TGTGCCACCTGGGACAGGGACTTTTATTATAAGAAACTCTTT.

This clone showed up just a few times. This chain links TRGV3 with TRGJ1 or TRGJ2. Trimming at V came to 0 bases and at J to 1 base, leaving 9 bases not matched to a gene. The CDR3 is 16 residues long. Per germline, CDR1 VTNTFY and CDR2 YDVSTARD (reference sequence). The CDR3 sequence: CATWDRLNYNYYKKLF. As DNA, the CDR3 is TGTGCCACCTGGGACAGGCTCAATTATAATTATTATAAGAAACTCTTT.

The chain uses TRGV8 and TRGJ1 or TRGJ2. The J gene comes from matching the DNA to germline here; TCRdb lacks it. The CDR3 runs to 13 residues. Germline values: CDR1 VENAVY, CDR2 YDSYNSRV. The V segment lost 5 bases and the J segment 2 bases; nucleotides outside the gene matches: 6. CDR3 sequence: CATWGPYYYKKLF. The CDR3 DNA reads TGTGCCACCTGGGGCCCCTATTATTATAAGAAACTCTTT.

This clone was picked up a small number of times. The chain has TRGV9 and TRGJ1 or TRGJ2. The CDR3 length is 12 residues. Germline V lookup: CDR1 GITISATS, CDR2 ISYDGTV (reference sequence). Trimming removed 4 bases from V and 10 bases from J; junction bases left unmatched: 10. The CDR3, as DNA: TGTGCCTTGTGGGATGTTGGGCGAAAGAAACTCTTT. This sequence encodes CALWDVGRKKLF.

The chain combines TRGV3 with TRGJP2. TCRdb supplies no J gene; here it was assigned by aligning the nucleotide sequence to germline. The CDR3 extends over 15 amino acids. Looked up from germline, CDR1 is VTNTFY and CDR2 is YDVSTARD (reference sequence). V lost 0 bases to trimming and J lost 6 bases; unmatched junction nucleotides: 7. Here the CDR3 reads CATWDRLGGDWIKTF. In nucleotides, the CDR3 is TGTGCCACCTGGGACAGGCTGGGGGGTGATTGGATCAAGACGTTT.

Only one count was recorded for this clone. The chain uses TRGV5 and TRGJ1 or TRGJ2. Matching the DNA to germline supplied the J gene, which TCRdb does not give. Looked up from germline, CDR1 is VINAFY and CDR2 is YDVSNSKD. With V trimmed by 0 bases and J by 7 bases, 6 bases remained unmatched. This CDR3 has 13 residues. The CDR3 DNA is TGTGCCACCTGGGACAGGCGAGTATATAAGAAACTCTTT. Protein product: CATWDRRVYKKLF.

In this sample, this clone turned up a few times. The chain links TRGV9 to TRGJ1 or TRGJ2. This CDR3 region has 14 residues. V lost 2 bases and J lost 7; bases outside the gene matches: 11. The germline gives CDR1 GITISATS, CDR2 ISYDGTV (reference sequence). CDR3: CALWEAIGGYKKLF. CDR3 in DNA: TGTGCCTTGTGGGAGGCCATCGGAGGCTATAAGAAACTCTTT.

V and J are TRGV4 and TRGJ1 or TRGJ2. Since TCRdb gives no J gene, matching the DNA to germline was used here to assign it. V lost 5 bases to trimming and J lost 9 bases; unmatched junction nucleotides: 7. This CDR3 contains 11 residues. From germline, CDR1 is EGSTGY and CDR2 YDSYTSSV. CDR3 DNA: TGTGCCACCTGGGGGCGGGGTAAGAAACTCTTT. Protein product: CATWGRGKKLF.

This rearrangement joins TRGV5 to TRGJ1 or TRGJ2. TCRdb lists no J gene, so it was determined here by aligning the DNA to germline. Trimming at V came to 0 bases and at J to 8 bases, leaving 10 bases not matched to a gene. Germline V gene lookup returns CDR1 VINAFY and CDR2 YDVSNSKD. This CDR3 contains 14 residues. The DNA for the CDR3 is TGTGCCACCTGGGACAGGCCCCCGCACCATAAGAAACTCTTT. This encodes CATWDRPPHHKKLF.

The chain uses TRGV3 and TRGJ1 or TRGJ2. The J gene, left out of TCRdb, was set here by checking the DNA against germline. V lost 0 bases, J lost 5 bases, and 7 bases stayed unmatched. Per the germline V gene, CDR1 is VTNTFY and CDR2 is YDVSTARD (reference sequence). The CDR3 extends over 14 amino acids. CDR3 in amino acids: CATWDRRYDYKKLF. DNA of the CDR3: TGTGCCACCTGGGACAGGAGATACGATTATAAGAAACTCTTT.

This sequence joins TRGV5 and TRGJ1 or TRGJ2. Because TCRdb records no J gene, it was assigned here through a match of the DNA to germline. The CDR3 length is 11 residues. Germline loops: CDR1 VINAFY, CDR2 YDVSNSKD. V lost 3 bases to trimming and J lost 12 bases; unmatched junction nucleotides: 8. The CDR3 region is CATWDASMKLF. CDR3 DNA: TGTGCCACCTGGGACGCGAGCATGAAACTCTTT.

A remark on this clone: Other DNA sequences in the sample encode the same CDR3. The chain links TRGV4 to TRGJ1 or TRGJ2. No J gene is reported in TCRdb; it was inferred here by comparing the DNA with germline. The germline CDR1 and CDR2 sequences are EGSTGY and YDSYTSSV. The CDR3 totals 13 residues. Germline trimming cut 1 base from V and 5 bases from J; bases unmatched to any gene: 5. Here the CDR3 DNA reads TGTGCCACCTGGGATGGTCCTCATTATAAGAAACTCTTT. Translated: CATWDGPHYKKLF.

The chain is built from TRGV4 and TRGJ1 or TRGJ2. Germline CDR1 is EGSTGY and CDR2 is YDSYTSSV. With V trimmed by 5 bases and J by 3 bases, 4 bases remained unmatched. CDR3 length: 12 amino acids. The CDR3 here is CATWAGYYKKLF. The CDR3 DNA reads as TGTGCCACCTGGGCCGGTTATTATAAGAAACTCTTT.

Remarks on this clone: This sample also contains other DNA sequences that code for the same CDR3. This chain links TRGV5 with TRGJ1 or TRGJ2. TCRdb lists no J gene, so it was determined here by aligning the DNA to germline. The length of the CDR3 is 11 residues. Germline V gene sequence: CDR1 VINAFY, CDR2 YDVSNSKD. V shed 4 bases and J 8 bases; nucleotides not matched to a gene: 5. CDR3 protein: CATWDGDKKLF. In DNA, the CDR3 is TGTGCCACCTGGGATGGAGATAAGAAACTCTTT.

V usage is TRGV9 and J usage is TRGJ1 or TRGJ2. Germline V lookup: CDR1 GITISATS, CDR2 ISYDGTV (reference sequence). J was trimmed by 3 bases and V by 2 bases; bases with no gene match: 4. This CDR3 spans 13 amino acids. The CDR3 loop reads CALWEGSYYKKLF. As DNA, the CDR3 is TGTGCCTTGTGGGAGGGGTCTTATTATAAGAAACTCTTT.

In this sample, this clone turned up a few times. Other DNA sequences of this sample code for an identical CDR3. The chain links TRGV4 to TRGJ1 or TRGJ2. In the absence of a J gene in TCRdb, the DNA was matched to germline to assign it here. Germline V gene sequence: CDR1 EGSTGY, CDR2 YDSYTSSV. With V trimmed by 0 bases and J by 3 bases, 2 bases remained unmatched. The CDR3 runs to 13 residues. This CDR3 reads CATWDGVYYKKLF. Written as DNA, the CDR3 is TGTGCCACCTGGGATGGGGTTTATTATAAGAAACTCTTT.

The rearrangement uses TRGV4 and TRGJ1 or TRGJ2. The J gene is absent in TCRdb and was assigned here via DNA matching to germline. Germline V gene sequence: CDR1 EGSTGY, CDR2 YDSYTSSV. CDR3 size: 14 residues. V gave up 0 bases and J gave up 7 bases; unmatched junction bases: 9. CDR3 region: CATWDGEDGYKKLF. In nucleotides, the CDR3 is TGTGCCACCTGGGATGGGGAGGATGGATATAAGAAACTCTTT.